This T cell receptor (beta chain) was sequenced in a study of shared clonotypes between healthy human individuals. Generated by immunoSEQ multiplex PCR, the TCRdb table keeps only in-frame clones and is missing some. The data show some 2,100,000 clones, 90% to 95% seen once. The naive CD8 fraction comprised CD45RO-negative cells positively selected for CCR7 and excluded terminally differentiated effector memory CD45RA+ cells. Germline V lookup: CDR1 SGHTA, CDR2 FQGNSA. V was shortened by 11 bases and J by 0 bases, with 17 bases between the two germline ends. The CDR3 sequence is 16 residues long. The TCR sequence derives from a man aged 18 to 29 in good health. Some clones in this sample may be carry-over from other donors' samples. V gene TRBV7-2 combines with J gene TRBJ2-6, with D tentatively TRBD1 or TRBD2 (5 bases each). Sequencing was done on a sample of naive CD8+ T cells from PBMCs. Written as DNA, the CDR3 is TGTGCCGGCGAGGGCAGGGCATACTCTGGGGCCAACGTCCTGACTTTC. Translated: CAGEGRAYSGANVLTF.